The sequence of this T cell receptor (beta chain) was determined in a study of beta chain features in type 1 diabetes. Study information: Examination of sorted cells across all samples involved more than 85,000,000 cells. Whole-study results and caveats: Reduced insertions and increased deletions marked VDJ junctions in type 1 diabetes patients.

Reverse transcription of all isolated RNA meant that expressed TCRB transcripts were sequenced. Method: immunoSEQ multiplex PCR; TCRdb's copy keeps in-frame clones and lacks some. Of roughly 500,000 clones detected, approximately 28% appear once; the ten largest clones hold around 0.065%. This CDR3 contains 14 residues. The germline V gene encodes CDR1 LNHNV and CDR2 YYDKDF (reference sequence). V lost 5 bases, J lost 1 base, and 12 bases lay in between. A few counts support this clone. Its specificity is not known. The source of this sequence is a man aged 18 to 30 in good health. This chain links TRBV15 with TRBJ2-7; tentative D call: TRBD1 (6 bases). Sequencing used naive CD4+ T cells from blood. The CDR3 DNA reads TGTGCCACCAGCTCCAGGGGCAATTCCTACGAGCAGTACTTC. The encoded protein is CATSSRGNSYEQYF.